This entry is about one T cell receptor (beta chain). As yet, its antigen is unknown. The protocol was immunoSEQ multiplex PCR, while the TCRdb copy is restricted to in-frame clones and leaves out a portion. The repertoire holds 40,000 to 50,000 clones, with around 88% as singletons. These data belong to a study of T cell responses to AZD1222 COVID-19 vaccine. Findings and limits, study-wide: Unmutated regions of variants are reportedly targeted by nearly half of spike-specific TCRs.

This CDR3 region has 14 residues. Germline-derived CDR1 and CDR2 are SGHRS and YFSETQ. V was shortened by 2 bases and J by 5 bases, with 12 bases between the two germline ends. The chain recombines TRBV5-1 with TRBJ2-3; D is perhaps TRBD2 (7 bases). This sequence originates from an adult who received the AZD1222 COVID-19 vaccine. The sample was peripheral blood, taken 28 days after the second AZD1222 dose. CDR3 in DNA: TGCGCCAGCAGCTTAGGGGGGGCCATAGATACGCAGTATTTT. It encodes CASSLGGAIDTQYF.